A selection of T cell receptor beta chains follows, all from one sample in a study of shared clonotypes between healthy human individuals. Libraries were prepared by immunoSEQ multiplex PCR; TCRdb keeps only in-frame clonotypes and omits some of them. The sample contains more than 2,000,000 clones, 80% to 95% of which appear only once. The sequenced material came from naive CD4+ T cells from PBMCs. These receptors were collected from a man between 18 and 35 years old in good health. Some clones in this sample may be carry-over from other donors' samples. Both conserved end residues are part of each CDR3. The D gene is left open where the match is weak. Part of the rows lack a size; the others show once, few, many or a class for expanded clones.

CDR3 DNA: TGTGCCAGCAGCTTAGATCTGAAGGCTAGCGCATACGAGCAGTACTTC
CDR3 protein: CASSLDLKASAYEQYF
V gene: TRBV11-2
J gene: TRBJ2-7
D gene: .
clone size: .

CDR3 DNA: TGTGCCAGCAGCAGCATCTGGGACGCAAACTATGGCTACACCTTC
CDR3 protein: CASSSIWDANYGYTF
V gene: TRBV7-2
J gene: TRBJ1-2
D gene: .
clone size: .

CDR3 DNA: TGTGCCAGCTCACCACCAGGACGGGGGACTGAAGCTTTCTTT
CDR3 protein: CASSPPGRGTEAFF
V gene: TRBV18
J gene: TRBJ1-1
D gene: .
clone size: .

CDR3 DNA: TGTGCCAGCAATCAAAGGGGGCGTGAGACCCAGTACTTC
CDR3 protein: CASNQRGRETQYF
V gene: TRBV5-8
J gene: TRBJ2-5
D gene: TRBD1
clone size: .

CDR3 DNA: TGTGCCAGCAGCTTAGTTAGCGGGGGCACCTACAATGAGCAGTTCTTC
CDR3 protein: CASSLVSGGTYNEQFF
V gene: TRBV7-2
J gene: TRBJ2-1
D gene: TRBD2
clone size: .

CDR3 DNA: TGTGCCAGCAGTTTGTGGACAGGGGGGGATCAGCCCCAGCATTTT
CDR3 protein: CASSLWTGGDQPQHF
V gene: TRBV28
J gene: TRBJ1-5
D gene: TRBD1
clone size: .

CDR3 DNA: TGCAGCGTTGTGGGGTACAATGAGCAGTTCTTC
CDR3 protein: CSVVGYNEQFF
V gene: TRBV29-1
J gene: TRBJ2-1
D gene: .
clone size: .

CDR3 DNA: TGTGCCAGTAGTATAGAGCGGTCTGGCTACACCTTC
CDR3 protein: CASSIERSGYTF
V gene: TRBV19
J gene: TRBJ1-2
D gene: .
clone size: .

CDR3 DNA: TGTGCCAGCAGCTTCTTAGCGGGAGGAAAGGGCTCCTACAATGAGCAGTTCTTC
CDR3 protein: CASSFLAGGKGSYNEQFF
V gene: TRBV5-6
J gene: TRBJ2-1
D gene: TRBD2
clone size: .

CDR3 DNA: TGTGCCAGCAGCCCGAGTCCCACAGATACGCAGTATTTT
CDR3 protein: CASSPSPTDTQYF
V gene: TRBV4-2
J gene: TRBJ2-3
D gene: .
clone size: once

CDR3 DNA: TGTGCCAGCAGCCCGGTGGATGAGCAGTTCTTC
CDR3 protein: CASSPVDEQFF
V gene: TRBV7-9
J gene: TRBJ2-1
D gene: .
clone size: .

CDR3 DNA: TGTGCCAGCAGCGTAGAAGGGGCAGAGACCCAGTACTTC
CDR3 protein: CASSVEGAETQYF
V gene: TRBV9
J gene: TRBJ2-5
D gene: .
clone size: once

CDR3 DNA: TGTGCCAGCAGCCCGGACCGGGACCCCGGCGCAGATACGCAGTATTTT
CDR3 protein: CASSPDRDPGADTQYF
V gene: TRBV14
J gene: TRBJ2-3
D gene: .
clone size: .

CDR3 DNA: TGTGCCAGCAGTGTACGAACGGGGACTGCGAACACCGGGGAGCTGTTTTTT
CDR3 protein: CASSVRTGTANTGELFF
V gene: TRBV2
J gene: TRBJ2-2
D gene: .
clone size: once

CDR3 DNA: TGCAGCGTTGTAATCTTGGGGCAGGTGAGCGAGCAGTACTTC
CDR3 protein: CSVVILGQVSEQYF
V gene: TRBV29-1
J gene: TRBJ2-7
D gene: .
clone size: .

CDR3 DNA: TGTGCCAGCAGCCCCAGGGTCACAGATACGCAGTATTTT
CDR3 protein: CASSPRVTDTQYF
V gene: TRBV11-1
J gene: TRBJ2-3
D gene: .
clone size: .